Given below is one T cell receptor (beta chain) in context. The antigen remains undetermined. V shed 4 bases and J shed 6 bases, with 22 bases lying between them. The CDR3 extends over 16 amino acids. The germline V gene has CDR1 MDHEN and CDR2 SYDVKM. This sample is part of a study of human T cells and chemical hapten exposure. Study-wide results and limits: Expanded TCRs produced significantly more large CDR3 similarity clusters than controls did.

TCRdb processed the RACE reads anew with MiXCR; each CDR3 protein has one entry. The data hold approximately 74,000 distinct CDR3 sequences, with around 30% observed a single time. The time point: patch test 1, 2 weeks after DPC sensitization. Treatment indicated: therapeutic diphenylcyclopropenone sensitization with weekly scalp DPC. This clonotype was sampled from a man aged 35 to 55 with alopecia areata. Some clones in this sample may be carry-over from other donors' samples. The chain uses TRBV28 and TRBJ2-7; D is perhaps TRBD2 (6 bases). Source: whole blood, taken in connection with sensitization to the hapten diphenylcyclopropenone (DPC). The CDR3 sequence: CASSSPGGISLGEQYF. CDR3 DNA sequence: TGTGCCAGCAGTTCCCCGGGCGGGATCTCCCTTGGCGAGCAGTACTTC.